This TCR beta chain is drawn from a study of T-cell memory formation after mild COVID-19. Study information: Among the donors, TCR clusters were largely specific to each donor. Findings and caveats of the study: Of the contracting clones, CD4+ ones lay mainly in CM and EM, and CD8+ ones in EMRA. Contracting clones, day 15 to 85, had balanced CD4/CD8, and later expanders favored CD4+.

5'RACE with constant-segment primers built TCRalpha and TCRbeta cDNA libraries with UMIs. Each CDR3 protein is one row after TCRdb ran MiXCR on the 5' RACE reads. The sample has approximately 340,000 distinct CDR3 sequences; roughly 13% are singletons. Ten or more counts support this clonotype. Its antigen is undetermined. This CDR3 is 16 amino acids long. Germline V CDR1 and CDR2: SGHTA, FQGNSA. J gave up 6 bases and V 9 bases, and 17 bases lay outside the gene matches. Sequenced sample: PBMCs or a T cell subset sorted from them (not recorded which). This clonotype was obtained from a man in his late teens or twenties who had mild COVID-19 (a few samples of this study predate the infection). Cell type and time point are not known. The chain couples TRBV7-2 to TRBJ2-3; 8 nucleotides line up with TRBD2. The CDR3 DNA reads TGTGCCAGTCAGCTCGCGGCGGGGGGCAGTGTGGATACGCAGTATTTT. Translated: CASQLAAGGSVDTQYF.